The 26 T cell receptor beta chains below all came from one sample that was sequenced in a study of T-cell reconstitution after alpha-beta-depleted transplantation in children. Library preparation (for TCRbeta) was performed with unique molecular identifiers. TCRdb re-derived calls from the PCR reads in MiXCR, one entry per CDR3 protein. The sample yields 550,000 to 600,000 distinct CDR3 sequences, 23% seen once. This material consisted of PBMCs, mostly from graft donor cells, taken 360 days after TCRalphabeta/CD19-depleted stem cell transplant. These receptors were taken from a boy under two years old who had a stem cell transplant for acute myeloid leukemia, so the T cells may come from the graft donor.

The CDR3 DNA reads TGCGCCAGCAGCCAAGAAGGGACAGGCCACCATGGCTACACCTTC. Translation gives CASSQEGTGHHGYTF. The chain couples TRBV4-3 to TRBJ1-2, with 8 bases lining up with TRBD1. This CDR3 contains 15 residues. Germline assignment: CDR1 LGHNA and CDR2 YSLEER. J was trimmed by 6 bases and V by 0 bases; bases with no gene match: 6.

This clonotype has just a few counts. The genes are TRBV6-5 and TRBJ2-7; D gene uncertain. Trimming took 0 bases from V and 0 from J, leaving 6 bases between them. This CDR3 comprises 14 residues. The germline V gene has CDR1 MNHEY and CDR2 SVGAGI. The CDR3 reads CASSYSDTSYEQYF. The CDR3 region has the DNA TGTGCCAGCAGTTACTCCGACACCTCCTACGAGCAGTACTTC.

This clonotype was detected once. V gene TRBV25-1 combines with J gene TRBJ1-1, with 8 positions matching TRBD1. The trim removed 0 bases at V and 6 bases at J, leaving 3 bases unmatched. This CDR3 has 14 residues. The germline CDR1 and CDR2 sequences are MGHDK and SYGVNS. The CDR3 region is CASSEYRGHSEAFF. The CDR3 DNA follows: TGTGCCAGCAGTGAATACAGGGGGCACTCTGAAGCTTTCTTT.

The chain carries TRBV2 and TRBJ2-5; D might be TRBD1 (6 bases). CDR1 and CDR2 (germline): SNHLY, FYNNEI. The V end was cut by 6 bases, the J end by 5 bases, with 19 bases between. This CDR3 spans 15 amino acids. This chain's CDR3 is CASSGEGERVETQYF. The CDR3 DNA reads TGTGCCAGCAGCGGCGAGGGGGAAAGAGTGGAGACCCAGTACTTC.

CDR3 sequence (DNA): TGTGCCACCAGCAGAGTATGGCAGGGAGCGGAGACCCAGTACTTC. This codes for CATSRVWQGAETQYF. The chain is built from TRBV15 and TRBJ2-5; possibly TRBD1 or TRBD2 for D (5 bases each). Per germline, CDR1 LNHNV and CDR2 YYDKDF (reference sequence). V lost 1 base to trimming and J lost 5 bases, with 14 bases between them. CDR3 length equals 15 residues.

This chain uses TRBV18 with TRBJ2-7, with D uncertain. Trimming took off 0 bases at V and 3 bases at J, with 12 bases between the two ends. The CDR3 loop spans 15 amino acids. CDR1 is KGHSH and CDR2 is LQKENI in the germline V gene. CDR3 nucleotides: TGTGCCAGCTCACCACCGCGCCAGGTTTACTACGAGCAGTACTTC. Amino acids: CASSPPRQVYYEQYF.

Only a few counts were recorded for this clonotype. J is TRBJ2-7 and V is TRBV5-6; a weak D match, TRBD1 (6 bases). Per the germline V gene, CDR1 is SGHDT and CDR2 is YYEEEE. This CDR3 has 14 residues. The ends were cut back, 4 bases at V and 2 bases at J, with 13 bases in the middle. The CDR3: CASSMVRDTYEQYV. The CDR3 bases are TGTGCCAGCAGCATGGTCCGGGACACCTACGAGCAGTACGTC.

There are many counts of this clonotype. The chain joins TRBV4-3 to TRBJ1-1; D gene ambiguous. Germline assignment: CDR1 LGHNA and CDR2 YSLEER. The CDR3 loop spans 13 amino acids. V dropped 2 bases and J dropped 0 bases, with 4 bases sitting between them. CDR3 in amino acids: CASSQLMNTEAFF. The DNA for the CDR3 is TGCGCCAGCAGCCAATTGATGAACACTGAAGCTTTCTTT.

The chain employs TRBV9 and TRBJ2-3, with D uncertain. This CDR3 has 13 residues. CDR1 is SGDLS, CDR2 YYNGEE, per germline. With 0 bases removed from V and 6 bases from J, the gap between germline ends came to 8 bases. The CDR3 coding sequence is TGTGCCAGCAGCGTAGTGGCGGACGATACGCAGTATTTT. It is translated as CASSVVADDTQYF.

The chain has TRBV5-1 and TRBJ2-1; 9 positions match TRBD1. Per germline, CDR1 SGHRS and CDR2 YFSETQ. After removal of 0 bases from V and 0 bases from J, the junction contained 4 bases not matched to a gene. The CDR3 is made up of 17 amino acids. The CDR3 sequence: CASSLGGQGGSYNEQFF. DNA for the CDR3: TGCGCCAGCAGCTTGGGGGGACAGGGAGGCTCCTACAATGAGCAGTTCTTC.

The chain has TRBV12-3 or TRBV12-4 and TRBJ2-2; 9 bases align to TRBD1. The V and J ends lost 9 bases and 5 bases, in that order; junction bases with no gene match: 10. This CDR3 spans 15 amino acids. CDR3 sequence: CASITGTGRTGELFF. The DNA for the CDR3 is TGTGCCAGTATAACGGGGACAGGGCGTACCGGGGAGCTGTTTTTT.

This clonotype was recorded many times. V is TRBV11-1 and J is TRBJ2-1, with D hard to call. The CDR3 loop spans 16 amino acids. CDR1 SGHAT and CDR2 FQDESV come from the germline V gene (reference sequence). V was trimmed by 2 bases and J by 0 bases, leaving 11 bases between them. This CDR3 reads CASSLLTGGSYNEQFF. The CDR3 DNA is TGTGCCAGCAGCTTACTAACGGGCGGCTCCTACAATGAGCAGTTCTTC.

Concerning this clonotype: A much larger clone lies one base from this, so it may be a read error. The genes are TRBV4-3 and TRBJ1-1; weak D call: TRBD1 (5 bases). Trimming pared 0 bases from V and 1 base from J, leaving 9 bases between. The CDR3 spans 15 residues. In germline, CDR1 is LGHNA, CDR2 YSLEER. The CDR3 is CASSQEQVKNTEAFF. The CDR3 bases are TGCGCCAGCAGCCAAGAACAGGTCAAGAACACTGAAGCTTTCTTT.

This clonotype was recorded a few times. The CDR3 is CSARGGGRWEYGSPLHF. The CDR3 DNA reads TGCAGTGCTAGAGGGGGTGGGCGTTGGGAGTATGGTTCACCCCTCCACTTT. This rearrangement joins TRBV20-1 to TRBJ1-6; D is undetermined. The CDR3 is 17 residues long. The germline V gene has CDR1 DFQATT and CDR2 SNEGSKA (reference sequence). V was clipped by 1 base and J by 9 bases, with 22 bases between them.

The V call is TRBV4-3, the J call TRBJ1-4; 7 bases map to TRBD1. This CDR3 region has 15 residues. J lost 5 bases, V lost 1 base, and 4 bases had no gene match. Per germline, CDR1 LGHNA and CDR2 YSLEER. DNA for the CDR3: TGCGCCAGCAGCCAAGCAGGGGGTAGGAATGAAAAACTGTTTTTT. Translating gives CASSQAGGRNEKLFF.

The chain uses TRBV20-1 and TRBJ1-3; possible D gene TRBD1, 6 bases. CDR3 length: 15 residues. V was shortened by 0 bases and J by 0 bases, with 9 bases between the two germline ends. The V gene's germline CDR1 is DFQATT and CDR2 SNEGSKA (reference sequence). CDR3 DNA: TGCAGTGCTAGAGATTCAGGGGCCTCTGGAAACACCATATATTTT. Amino acids: CSARDSGASGNTIYF.

This clonotype showed up just a few times. The V and J genes are TRBV7-9 and TRBJ2-3; the D gene is possibly TRBD2 (5 bases). This CDR3 is 15 amino acids long. Trimming removed 2 bases from V and 0 bases from J, with 9 bases in between. Germline V gives CDR1 SEHNR, CDR2 FQNEAQ (reference sequence). The CDR3 DNA reads as TGTGCCAGCAGCTTATTGAGGGAGAGCACAGATACGCAGTATTTT. This encodes CASSLLRESTDTQYF. Using reference TRBV7-9 and TRBJ2-3 for the parts outside the CDR3, the full variable domain is DTGVSQNPRHKITKRGQNVTFRCDPISEHNRLYWYRQTLGQGPEFLTYFQNEAQLEKSRLLSDRFSAERPKGSFSTLEIQRTEQGDSAMYLCASSLLRESTDTQYFGPGTRLTVL.

The rearrangement links TRBV11-1 to TRBJ1-1; TRBD1 matches 9 bases. The CDR3 is 17 residues long. The germline gives CDR1 SGHAT, CDR2 FQDESV (reference sequence). V shed 5 bases, J shed 0 bases, and the junction held 10 bases outside the gene matches. In nucleotides, the CDR3 is TGTGCCAGCAGCCGGGACAGGGCCAGTCGGATGAACACTGAAGCTTTCTTT. Translated, it gives CASSRDRASRMNTEAFF. Using reference TRBV11-1 and TRBJ1-1 for the parts outside the CDR3, the full variable domain is EAEVAQSPRYKITEKSQAVAFWCDPISGHATLYWYRQILGQGPELLVQFQDESVVDDSQLPKDRFSAERLKGVDSTLKIQPAELGDSAMYLCASSRDRASRMNTEAFFGQGTRLTVV.

In its sample, this clonotype was seen many times. This sequence joins TRBV29-1 and TRBJ1-3, with TRBD1 identical over 9 bases. After removal of 7 bases from V and 6 bases from J, the junction contained 4 bases not matched to a gene. Per the germline V gene, CDR1 is SQVTM and CDR2 is ANQGSEA. CDR3 size: 12 residues. The CDR3 loop is CSAGQGQNTIYF. As DNA, the CDR3 is TGCAGCGCGGGACAGGGACAAAACACCATATATTTT.

This clonotype was seen a handful of times. The rearrangement links TRBV4-3 to TRBJ2-2; 8 bases line up with TRBD1. V shed 1 base, J shed 4 bases, and the junction held 5 bases outside the gene matches. The length of the CDR3 is 16 residues. Germline V CDR1 and CDR2: LGHNA, YSLEER. CDR3 in amino acids: CASSQADRGGTGELFF. The DNA of the CDR3 is TGCGCCAGCAGCCAAGCAGACAGGGGCGGCACCGGGGAGCTGTTTTTT.

The V gene is TRBV6-1, the J gene TRBJ1-6; TRBD1 agrees at 8 bases. CDR3 length equals 15 residues. The junction had 5 bases not matched to a gene; V was cut back by 5 bases and J by 5 bases. CDR1 MNHNS and CDR2 SASEGT come from the germline V gene. In DNA, the CDR3 is TGTGCCAGCAGTCGCCGGACAGGGAATAATTCACCCCTCCACTTT. This translates into CASSRRTGNNSPLHF.

There are a few counts of this clonotype. The rearrangement links TRBV4-3 to TRBJ2-5; D is possibly TRBD1 or TRBD2 (5 bases each). The germline V gene has CDR1 LGHNA and CDR2 YSLEER. V was clipped by 0 bases and J by 3 bases, with 5 bases between them. This CDR3 is 13 amino acids long. The CDR3 loop reads CASSQEGEETQYF. CDR3 bases: TGCGCCAGCAGCCAAGAGGGGGAAGAGACCCAGTACTTC.

V and J are TRBV6-1 and TRBJ2-1; TRBD1 matches at 9 bases. The V gene's germline CDR1 is MNHNS and CDR2 SASEGT. The CDR3 has 16 amino acids. V lost 6 bases and J lost 8; bases outside the gene matches: 14. Here the CDR3 DNA reads TGTGCCAGCAGGCGGACAGGGGCTACGGGGTTCGATGAGCAGTTCTTC. It codes for CASRRTGATGFDEQFF.

This clonotype was seen only once. The rearrangement joins TRBV29-1 to TRBJ1-5, with a tentative D call TRBD1 (5 bases). There are 13 residues in the CDR3. The V gene's germline CDR1 is SQVTM and CDR2 ANQGSEA. The V end was cut by 6 bases, the J end by 6 bases, with 15 bases between. The CDR3 loop is CSVQTVRGQPQHF. The CDR3 nucleotides are TGCAGCGTCCAGACGGTTAGGGGTCAGCCCCAGCATTTT.

V and J are TRBV10-3 and TRBJ1-1; 7 nucleotides line up with TRBD1. Germline values: CDR1 ENHRY, CDR2 SYGVKD. The CDR3 is 14 amino acids. Unmatched junction bases numbered 8, after V lost 5 bases and J lost 5 bases. The CDR3 loop is CAISQGQVRTEAFF. CDR3 nucleotide sequence: TGTGCCATCAGTCAAGGACAGGTCAGGACTGAAGCTTTCTTT.

The J gene is TRBJ2-4, the V gene TRBV20-1, with D possibly TRBD1 on 6 matching bases. The CDR3 loop spans 15 amino acids. Germline V gene data show CDR1 as DFQATT and CDR2 as SNEGSKA (reference sequence). V dropped 3 bases and J dropped 3 bases, with 15 bases sitting between them. Written as DNA, the CDR3 is TGCAGTGCTAGTGGGACATCACCATACAAAAACATTCAGTACTTC. This codes for CSASGTSPYKNIQYF.